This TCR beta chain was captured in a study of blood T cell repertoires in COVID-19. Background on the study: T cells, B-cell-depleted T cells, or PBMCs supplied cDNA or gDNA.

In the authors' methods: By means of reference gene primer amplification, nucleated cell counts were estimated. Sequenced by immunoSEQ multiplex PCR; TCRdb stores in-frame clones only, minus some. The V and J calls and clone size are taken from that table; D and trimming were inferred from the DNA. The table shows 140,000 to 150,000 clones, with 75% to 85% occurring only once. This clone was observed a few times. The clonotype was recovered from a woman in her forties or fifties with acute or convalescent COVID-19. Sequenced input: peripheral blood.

The CDR3 here is CASSTDRGYEQYF. Written as DNA, the CDR3 is TGTGCCAGCAGCACGGACAGAGGATACGAGCAGTACTTC. The chain joins TRBV11-1 to TRBJ2-7, with D possibly matching TRBD1 (6 bases). The V end lost 5 bases, the J end lost 4 bases, and 12 bases lay between the germline ends. Germline loops: CDR1 SGHAT, CDR2 FQDESV (reference sequence). This CDR3 region has 13 residues.